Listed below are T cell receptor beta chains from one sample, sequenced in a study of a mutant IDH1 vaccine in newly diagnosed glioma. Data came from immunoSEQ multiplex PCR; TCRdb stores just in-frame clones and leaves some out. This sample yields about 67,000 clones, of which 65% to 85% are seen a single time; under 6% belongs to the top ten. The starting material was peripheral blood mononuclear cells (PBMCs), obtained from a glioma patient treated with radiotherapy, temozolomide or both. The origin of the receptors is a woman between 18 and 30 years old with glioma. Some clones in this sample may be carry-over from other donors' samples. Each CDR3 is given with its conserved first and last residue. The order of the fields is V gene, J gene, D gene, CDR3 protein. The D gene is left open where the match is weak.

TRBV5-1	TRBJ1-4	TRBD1	CASSRQGAHEKLFF
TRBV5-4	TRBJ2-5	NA	CASSLGGEETQYF
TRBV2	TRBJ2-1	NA	CASSEVVGFTNEQFF
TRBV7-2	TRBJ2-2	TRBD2	CASRVTSGRNTGELFF
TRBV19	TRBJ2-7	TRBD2	CASSYTRGDEQYF
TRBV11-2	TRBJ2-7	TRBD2	CASSLYGGGYYEQYF
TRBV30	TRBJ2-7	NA	CAGQGGSLYEQYF
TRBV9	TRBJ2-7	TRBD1	CASSVEGTGSYEQYF
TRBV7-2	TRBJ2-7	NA	CASTPSVAYEQYF
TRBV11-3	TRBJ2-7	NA	CASSLSGSNEQYF
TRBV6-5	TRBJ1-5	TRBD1	CASSTRQGGNQPQHF
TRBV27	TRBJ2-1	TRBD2	CASRAGGAEQFF
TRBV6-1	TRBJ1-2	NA	CASRETGRSNYGYTF
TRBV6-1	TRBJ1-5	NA	CASSRGRVDQPQHF
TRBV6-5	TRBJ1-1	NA	CASSYLAGVMNTEAFF
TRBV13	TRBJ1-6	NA	CASSLPSRGSPLHF
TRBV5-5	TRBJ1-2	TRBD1	CASSHERGQGANYGYTF
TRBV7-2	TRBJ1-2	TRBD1	CASSQGQGVTYGYTF
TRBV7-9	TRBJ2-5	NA	CASTRKETQYF
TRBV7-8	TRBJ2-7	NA	CASSFDGFAYEQYF
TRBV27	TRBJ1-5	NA	CASTPSPNQPQHF
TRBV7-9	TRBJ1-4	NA	CASSSSTGIVNEKLFF
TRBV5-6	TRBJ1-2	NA	CASSLPQGILGYGYTF
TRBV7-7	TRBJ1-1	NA	CASSLRGGPMNTEAFF
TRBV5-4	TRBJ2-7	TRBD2	CASSTRASGRYEQYF
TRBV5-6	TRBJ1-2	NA	CASSLPGNYGYTF
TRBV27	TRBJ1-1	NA	CASRGVALNTEAFF
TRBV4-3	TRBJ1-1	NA	CASSQDRIMNTEAFF
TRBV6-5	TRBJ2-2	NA	CASRTTVTNTGELFF
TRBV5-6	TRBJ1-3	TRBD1	CASSYTTGAGNTIYF
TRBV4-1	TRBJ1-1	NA	CASSQRPVSLQGTEAFF